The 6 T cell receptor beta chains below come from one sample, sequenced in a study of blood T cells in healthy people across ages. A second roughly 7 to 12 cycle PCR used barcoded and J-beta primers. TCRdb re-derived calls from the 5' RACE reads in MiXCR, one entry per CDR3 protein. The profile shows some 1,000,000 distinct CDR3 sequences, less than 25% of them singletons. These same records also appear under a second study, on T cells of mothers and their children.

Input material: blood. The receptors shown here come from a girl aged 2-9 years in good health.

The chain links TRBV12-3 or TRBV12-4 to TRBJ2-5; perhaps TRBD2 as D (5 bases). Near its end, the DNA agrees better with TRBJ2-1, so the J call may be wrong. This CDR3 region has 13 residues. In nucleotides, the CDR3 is TGTGCCAGCAGTTCAGGAGGCTACGGGGAGCAGTTCTTC. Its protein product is CASSSGGYGEQFF.

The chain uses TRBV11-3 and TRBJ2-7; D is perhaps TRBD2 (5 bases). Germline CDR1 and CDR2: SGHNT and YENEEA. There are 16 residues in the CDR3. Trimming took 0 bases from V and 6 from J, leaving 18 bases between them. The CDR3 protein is CASSLESRQKGGEQYF. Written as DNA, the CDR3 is TGTGCCAGCAGCTTAGAGTCGCGACAAAAAGGAGGCGAGCAGTACTTC.

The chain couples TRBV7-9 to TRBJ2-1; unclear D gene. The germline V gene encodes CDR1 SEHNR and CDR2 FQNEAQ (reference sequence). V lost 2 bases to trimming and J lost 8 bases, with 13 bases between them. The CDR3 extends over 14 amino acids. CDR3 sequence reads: CASSLLTLGHEQFF. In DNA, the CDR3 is TGTGCCAGCAGCTTACTGACTCTAGGCCATGAGCAGTTCTTC.

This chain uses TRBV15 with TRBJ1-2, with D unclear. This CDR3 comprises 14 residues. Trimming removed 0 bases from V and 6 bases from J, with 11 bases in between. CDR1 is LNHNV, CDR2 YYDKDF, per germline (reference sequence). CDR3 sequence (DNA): TGTGCCACCAGCAGAGAGTTGGGGTCGGATGGCTACACCTTC. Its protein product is CATSRELGSDGYTF.

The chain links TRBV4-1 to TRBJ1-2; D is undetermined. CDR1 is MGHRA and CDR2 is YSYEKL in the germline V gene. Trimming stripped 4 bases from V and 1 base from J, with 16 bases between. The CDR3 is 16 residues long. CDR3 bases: TGCGCCAGCAGCCCAATCATCACAGCGGATAACTATGGCTACACCTTC. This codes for CASSPIITADNYGYTF.

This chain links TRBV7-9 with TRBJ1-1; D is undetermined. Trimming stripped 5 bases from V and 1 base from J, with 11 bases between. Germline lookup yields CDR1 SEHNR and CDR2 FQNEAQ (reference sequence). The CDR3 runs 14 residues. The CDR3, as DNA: TGTGCCAGCAGCCGAACAGACGGGAACACTGAAGCTTTCTTT. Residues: CASSRTDGNTEAFF.